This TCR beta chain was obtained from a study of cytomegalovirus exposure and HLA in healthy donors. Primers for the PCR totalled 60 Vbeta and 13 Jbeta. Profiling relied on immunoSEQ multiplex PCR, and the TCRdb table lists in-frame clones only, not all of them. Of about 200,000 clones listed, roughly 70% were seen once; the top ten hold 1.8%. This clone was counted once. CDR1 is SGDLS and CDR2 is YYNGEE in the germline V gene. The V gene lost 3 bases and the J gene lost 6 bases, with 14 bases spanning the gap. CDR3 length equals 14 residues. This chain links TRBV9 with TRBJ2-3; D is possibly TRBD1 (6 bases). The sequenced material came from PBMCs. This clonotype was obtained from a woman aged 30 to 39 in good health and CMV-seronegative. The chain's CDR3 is CASSGNRARDTQYF. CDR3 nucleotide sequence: TGTGCCAGCAGCGGGAACAGGGCGAGGGATACGCAGTATTTT.